This paragraph reports one T cell receptor beta chain. The sample originates from a study of human T cells and chemical hapten exposure. Across the study: 2% DPC applied to a roughly 2 cm by roughly 2 cm arm area sensitized donors.

Specified treatment: therapeutic diphenylcyclopropenone sensitization with weekly scalp DPC. Phlebotomy was performed prior to application of every patch test. Individual cDNA molecules (in the library) carried attached unique molecular identifiers. TCRdb used MiXCR to reprocess the reads, holding one entry per CDR3 protein. Of 400 to 500 distinct CDR3 sequences in the sample, approximately 57% were seen once. J lost 2 bases, V lost 7 bases, and 10 bases had no gene match. Germline V gene data show CDR1 as DFQATT and CDR2 as SNEGSKA (reference sequence). This CDR3 is 16 amino acids long. This clonotype was sampled from an adult with alopecia areata. Some clones in this sample may be carry-over from other donors' samples. This table probably holds off-target reads from a library built for another chain. The sequences come from whole blood, collected before DPC sensitization or 2, 6, or about 24 weeks after (not recorded which). The rearrangement uses TRBV20-1 and TRBJ2-1, with 11 positions matching TRBD2. The CDR3 reads CSVQPNSGGAYNEQFF. Written as DNA, the CDR3 is TGCAGTGTTCAACCAAATAGCGGGGGGGCCTACAATGAGCAGTTCTTC.